This T cell receptor beta chain came from a study of blood T cell repertoires in COVID-19. Study in general: Samples taken during acute and convalescent COVID-19 were collected in the United States, Italy and Spain.

Source study methods: The assay estimated nucleated cells by amplifying reference gene primers. Assay: immunoSEQ multiplex PCR; the TCRdb copy retains only in-frame clones and omits some. That table gives V, J and clone size, and the DNA gave D and trimming. The sample has about 44,000 clones, roughly 84% seen once. Germline V gene lookup returns CDR1 SGHRS and CDR2 YFSETQ. V dropped 1 base and J dropped 7 bases, with 15 bases sitting between them. This CDR3 is built from 14 residues. This sequence was found in a woman aged 70-85 years with acute or convalescent COVID-19. Sequenced material: peripheral blood. V and J are TRBV5-1 and TRBJ2-7; possible D gene TRBD1, 5 bases. CDR3 protein: CASSLRIDSREQYF. The CDR3 nucleotides are TGCGCCAGCAGCTTGAGGATAGACAGCAGGGAGCAGTACTTC.